Each of the 13 T cell receptor beta chains below was sequenced from the same sample in a study of PD-1 blockade in classical Hodgkin lymphoma. Relapse was seen in all patients after autologous stem cell transplantation, and brentuximab vedotin exposure was variable. Repertoires were generated with immunoSEQ multiplex PCR, while TCRdb's copy carries only in-frame clones and drops some. The sample shows roughly 60,000 clones, about nine tenths of them seen only once. Sample: peripheral blood mononuclear cells (PBMCs), taken at baseline. These receptor sequences come from a human donor with classical Hodgkin lymphoma.

The chain employs TRBV30 and TRBJ2-3; D may match TRBD1 or TRBD2 (5 bases each). V gave up 2 bases and J gave up 4 bases, with 13 bases separating them. Germline V gene lookup returns CDR1 GTSNPN and CDR2 SVGIG (reference sequence). CDR3 length: 14 residues. This CDR3 reads CAWSLTMGADTQYF. The DNA for the CDR3 is TGTGCCTGGAGTCTTACAATGGGGGCAGATACGCAGTATTTT.

This chain connects TRBV2 to TRBJ2-3; 9 bases line up with TRBD2. CDR3 length: 21 residues. V lost 8 bases, J lost 2 bases, and 26 bases stayed unmatched. The V gene's germline CDR1 is SNHLY and CDR2 FYNNEI. The CDR3 here is CASRHTWSGGTPWLSTDTQYF. Written as DNA, the CDR3 is TGTGCCAGCCGCCACACTTGGAGCGGGGGGACCCCCTGGCTATCCACAGATACGCAGTATTTT.

V usage is TRBV10-3 and J usage is TRBJ2-5, with a possible D match to TRBD2 (7 bases). Looked up from germline, CDR1 is ENHRY and CDR2 is SYGVKD. Trimming shortened V by 8 bases and J by 9 bases, and 13 bases separated the two germline ends. The CDR3 has 11 amino acids. This CDR3 reads CAILAEGAQYF. CDR3 bases: TGTGCCATCCTAGCGGAGGGGGCCCAGTACTTC.

The chain links TRBV13 to TRBJ2-7, with 7 bases that match TRBD2. V lost 5 bases, J lost 2 bases, and 9 bases stayed unmatched. The CDR3 totals 15 residues. Germline V gene sequence: CDR1 PRHDT, CDR2 FYEKMQ (reference sequence). The CDR3 here is CASSGRDGLTYEQYF. The CDR3 coding sequence is TGTGCCAGCAGCGGGAGGGACGGATTGACCTACGAGCAGTACTTC.

The gene calls are TRBV19 and TRBJ2-7, with a possible D match to TRBD1 (7 bases). V gave up 4 bases and J gave up 0 bases, with 28 bases separating them. CDR1 is LNHDA, CDR2 SQIVND, per germline (reference sequence). The CDR3 length is 20 residues. CDR3 region: CASSTRAAGQRLPSSYEQYF. In nucleotides, the CDR3 is TGTGCCAGTAGTACCCGAGCTGCGGGACAGAGACTACCGAGCTCCTACGAGCAGTACTTC.

The CDR3 here is CASSVGPGGSEQFF. The CDR3 nucleotides are TGTGCCAGCAGCGTAGGTCCAGGGGGCAGTGAGCAGTTCTTC. The chain uses TRBV9 and TRBJ2-1, with 8 positions matching TRBD1. The CDR3 contains 14 residues. The V gene end was trimmed by 0 bases and the J gene end by 9 bases; junction bases not matched to a gene: 5. Germline V CDR1 and CDR2: SGDLS, YYNGEE.

This clone has a handful of counts. V and J are TRBV7-9 and TRBJ1-5; 8 nucleotides align to TRBD1. J lost 6 bases, V lost 1 base, and 11 bases had no gene match. The CDR3 loop spans 17 amino acids. CDR1 is SEHNR, CDR2 FQNEAQ, per germline (reference sequence). CDR3 residues: CASSLEGVLGQVQPQHF. The CDR3 region has the DNA TGTGCCAGCAGCTTAGAAGGGGTGTTGGGACAGGTTCAGCCCCAGCATTTT.

The chain links TRBV4-1 to TRBJ1-5; no reliable D call. This CDR3 spans 15 amino acids. The germline V gene encodes CDR1 MGHRA and CDR2 YSYEKL. Deletions cut 0 bases from V and 4 bases from J, with 10 bases between. DNA of the CDR3: TGCGCCAGCAGCCAAGACGGCAGCATAAATCAGCCCCAGCATTTT. Encoded protein: CASSQDGSINQPQHF.

V is TRBV10-3 and J is TRBJ2-2, with 11 bases matching TRBD2. The V gene's germline CDR1 is ENHRY and CDR2 SYGVKD. V lost 10 bases to trimming and J lost 0 bases; unmatched junction nucleotides: 4. The CDR3 loop spans 15 amino acids. DNA of the CDR3: TGTGCCACTTTAGCGGGGGGGCCGAACACCGGGGAGCTGTTTTTT. Its translation: CATLAGGPNTGELFF.

The chain couples TRBV6-4 to TRBJ2-3, with 7 nucleotides matching TRBD2. V was pared by 8 bases and J by 2 bases, with 4 bases of the junction left unmatched. The CDR3 sequence is 13 residues long. Germline V gives CDR1 MRHNA, CDR2 SNTAGT. The CDR3 reads CASGEGHTDTQYF. The CDR3 nucleotides read TGTGCCAGCGGGGAGGGGCACACAGATACGCAGTATTTT.

Comment on this clone: The junction shows a germline mismatch at one end, possibly a read error. The genes are TRBV2 and TRBJ1-2; tentative D call: TRBD1 (6 bases). In germline, CDR1 is SNHLY, CDR2 FYNNEI. The CDR3 runs to 13 residues. The CDR3: CACAQGPNYGHTF. The CDR3 bases are TGTGCCTGCGCACAGGGACCTAACTATGGCCACACCTTC.

The chain is built from TRBV7-9 and TRBJ2-1; 12 nucleotides agree with TRBD2. This CDR3 has 15 residues. The germline V gene has CDR1 SEHNR and CDR2 FQNEAQ (reference sequence). Germline trimming cut 5 bases from V and 8 bases from J; bases unmatched to any gene: 7. CDR3 loop: CASSPTSGGSHEQFF. For the CDR3, the DNA is TGTGCCAGCAGCCCTACTAGCGGGGGGTCCCATGAGCAGTTCTTC. Based on the CDR3 plus reference TRBV7-9 and TRBJ2-1, the full variable domain is DTGVSQNPRHKITKRGQNVTFRCDPISEHNRLYWYRQTLGQGPEFLTYFQNEAQLEKSRLLSDRFSAERPKGSFSTLEIQRTEQGDSAMYLCASSPTSGGSHEQFFGPGTRLTVL.

This clone was observed once. This chain links TRBV6-6 with TRBJ1-1, with D possibly matching TRBD1 (5 bases). Looked up from germline, CDR1 is MNHNY and CDR2 is SVGAGI (reference sequence). CDR3 length: 15 residues. The V and J ends lost 5 bases and 1 base respectively, with 14 bases between them. The CDR3 is CASSHPTDPNTEAFF. The DNA for the CDR3 is TGTGCCAGCAGTCATCCGACAGACCCGAACACTGAAGCTTTCTTT.